Listed below are T cell receptor beta chains from one sample, sequenced in a study of identical twins. Each CDR3 protein gets one entry after TCRdb re-called the 5' RACE reads with MiXCR. The table lists fewer than 500,000 distinct CDR3 sequences, about 24% of them singletons. This same sample was also taken into another study, of T cells expressing NK-cell markers.

The source material was CD4+ T cells sorted from blood. The receptor set was obtained from a young woman in good health. Each CDR3 is given with its conserved first and last residue. D genes are given only for firm matches. The size of a clone is reported for some rows only, either as once, few or many, or as a class for expanded clones.

>TRBJ2-5|-|-|TRBV7-9
CASSPGAQYF
TGTGCCAGCAGCCCCGGGGCCCAGTACTTC
>TRBJ2-6|-|TRBD1|TRBV27
CASRDRRYSGANVLTF
TGTGCCTCCCGGGACAGGCGCTACTCTGGGGCCAACGTCCTGACTTTC
>TRBJ2-6|few|-|TRBV5-5
CASSSHQTGANVLTF
TGTGCCAGCAGTTCTCACCAAACTGGGGCCAACGTCCTGACTTTC
>TRBJ2-3|-|-|TRBV20-1
CSASRTNSGDTQYF
TGCAGTGCTAGCCGGACTAACTCCGGAGATACGCAGTATTTT
>TRBJ2-1|once|-|TRBV20-1
CSATLSPTYSYNEQFF
TGCAGTGCTACCCTATCCCCGACCTACTCCTACAATGAGCAGTTCTTC
>TRBJ2-5|-|TRBD2|TRBV20-1
CSAPGAGETQYF
TGCAGTGCCCCAGGAGCGGGGGAGACCCAGTACTTC
>TRBJ2-3|few|TRBD2|TRBV11-2
CASSFFSGRWNTDTQYF
TGTGCCAGCAGCTTCTTCTCCGGGAGGTGGAACACAGATACGCAGTATTTT
>TRBJ2-3|few|TRBD2|TRBV9
CASSVREGSTDTQYF
TGTGCCAGCAGCGTAAGGGAGGGGAGCACAGATACGCAGTATTTT
>TRBJ1-2|many|-|TRBV5-1
CASSPGGGYGYTF
TGCGCCAGCAGCCCAGGCGGGGGCTATGGCTACACCTTC
>TRBJ2-5|few|-|TRBV5-1
CASGDLGIPQETQYF
TGCGCCAGCGGAGATCTGGGTATCCCCCAAGAGACCCAGTACTTC
>TRBJ1-1|-|-|TRBV30
CACSRQNTEAFF
TGTGCCTGTAGCAGACAGAACACTGAAGCTTTCTTT
>TRBJ2-3|-|TRBD1|TRBV11-3
CASSSGQGLADTQYF
TGTGCCAGCAGCTCGGGACAGGGTCTGGCAGATACGCAGTATTTT
>TRBJ2-3|-|-|TRBV7-8
CASSLARDSPSYF
TGTGCCAGCAGCTTGGCCCGGGACTCCCCTTCGTATTTT
>TRBJ2-4|-|-|TRBV6-4
CASSDWGPNSGDIQYF
TGTGCCAGCAGTGACTGGGGCCCGAATTCAGGGGACATTCAGTACTTC
>TRBJ2-3|-|TRBD1|TRBV7-8
CASSFDRGDTQYF
TGTGCCAGCAGCTTCGACAGGGGTGATACGCAGTATTTT
>TRBJ2-5|-|TRBD2|TRBV18
CASSLSSGEETQYF
TGTGCCAGCTCACTCTCTAGCGGGGAAGAGACCCAGTACTTC
>TRBJ2-7|-|-|TRBV20-1
CSARGESSGYEQYF
TGCAGTGCTAGGGGGGAGTCGAGTGGATACGAGCAGTACTTC
>TRBJ2-3|few|-|TRBV5-1
CASSLNVGATDTQYF
TGCGCCAGCAGCTTGAATGTGGGAGCCACAGATACGCAGTATTTT
>TRBJ2-7|-|-|TRBV10-3
CAISGHPTYEQYF
TGTGCCATCAGCGGACACCCCACCTACGAGCAGTACTTC
>TRBJ1-1|-|-|TRBV29-1
CSVATGSTEAFF
TGCAGCGTTGCGACAGGTAGTACTGAAGCTTTCTTT
>TRBJ1-4|few|TRBD1|TRBV7-6
CASSLGQTNEKLFF
TGTGCCAGCAGCCTGGGACAGACTAATGAAAAACTGTTTTTT
>TRBJ2-1|once|-|TRBV5-1
CASSWSTTSSYNEQFF
TGCGCCAGCAGCTGGTCGACTACAAGCTCCTACAATGAGCAGTTCTTC
>TRBJ2-1|-|-|TRBV6-2/TRBV6-3
CASSRRSNSSYNEQFF
TGTGCCAGCAGCCGCCGGAGCAACAGCTCCTACAATGAGCAGTTCTTC
>TRBJ2-1|few|-|TRBV11-3
CASSLKNSYNEQFF
TGTGCCAGCAGCTTAAAAAACAGCTACAATGAGCAGTTCTTC
>TRBJ2-7|few|-|TRBV6-5
CASSYAPGHHYEQYF
TGTGCCAGCAGTTACGCCCCGGGACACCACTACGAGCAGTACTTC